The present T cell receptor (beta chain) was sequenced within a study of cytomegalovirus exposure and HLA in healthy donors. Looked up from germline, CDR1 is MRHNA and CDR2 is SNTAGT. The CDR3 is 14 residues long. The ends were cut back, 2 bases at V and 7 bases at J, with 12 bases in the middle. PCR amplification relied on 60 Vbeta primers (plus 13 Jbeta primers). Generated by immunoSEQ multiplex PCR, the TCRdb table keeps only in-frame clones and is missing some. The repertoire holds more than 65,000 clones, under 80% seen once, with 5.5% to 8% in the top ten. The specimen was PBMCs. The J gene is TRBJ1-5, the V gene TRBV6-4; perhaps TRBD1 as D (5 bases). The sequence was collected from a woman aged 45-60 years in good health and CMV-seropositive. CDR3 nucleotides: TGTGCCAGCAGTGACGGAGGGGCCAGCCAGCCCCAGCATTTT. This translates into CASSDGGASQPQHF.